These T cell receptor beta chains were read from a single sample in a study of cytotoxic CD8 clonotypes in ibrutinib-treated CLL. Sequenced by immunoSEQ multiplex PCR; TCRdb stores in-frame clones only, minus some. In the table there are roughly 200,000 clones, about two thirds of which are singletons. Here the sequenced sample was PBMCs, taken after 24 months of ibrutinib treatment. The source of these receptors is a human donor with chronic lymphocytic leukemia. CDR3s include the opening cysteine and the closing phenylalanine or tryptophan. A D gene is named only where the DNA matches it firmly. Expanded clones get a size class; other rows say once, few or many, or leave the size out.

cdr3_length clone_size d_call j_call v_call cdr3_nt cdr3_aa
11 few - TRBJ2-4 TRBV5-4 TGTGCCAGCAGCCAAAAAAACATTCAGTACTTC CASSQKNIQYF
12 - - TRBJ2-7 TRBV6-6 TGTGCCAGCAGTTTACAGTTTGGCGAGCAGTACTTC CASSLQFGEQYF
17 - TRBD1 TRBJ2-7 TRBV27 TGTGCCAGCAGCCTCCTTAGGACAGGGGGGACTCTTGACGAGCAGTACTTC CASSLLRTGGTLDEQYF
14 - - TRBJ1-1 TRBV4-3 TGCGCCAGCAGCCAAGTTGGGTGGGGGACTGAAGCTTTCTTT CASSQVGWGTEAFF
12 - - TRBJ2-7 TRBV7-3 TGTGCCAGCAGCCCGGGGGGCGACGAGCAGTACTTC CASSPGGDEQYF
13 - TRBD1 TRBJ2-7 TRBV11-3 TGTGCCAGCAGCGCTCGGACAGGGGGCGAGCAGTACTTC CASSARTGGEQYF
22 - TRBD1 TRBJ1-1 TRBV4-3 TGCGCCAGCAGCCAAGCCCCGGACAGGTCCTTTTGGGCTTCGAGCATGAACACTGAAGCTTTCTTT CASSQAPDRSFWASSMNTEAFF
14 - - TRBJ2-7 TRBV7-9 TGTGCCAGCAGCTCATATACACAGGAACGCGAGCAGTACTTC CASSSYTQEREQYF
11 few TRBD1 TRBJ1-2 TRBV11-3 TGTGCCAGCAGCTCAGTGGGGACAGCCATTTTC CASSSVGTAIF
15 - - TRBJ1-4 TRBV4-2 TGTGCCAGCAGCCAAGATCAGGGGCTCATTGAAAAACTGTTTTTT CASSQDQGLIEKLFF
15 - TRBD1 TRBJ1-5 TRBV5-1 TGCGCCAGCAGCTTGCCCAGGGGGCACAATCAGCCCCAGCATTTT CASSLPRGHNQPQHF
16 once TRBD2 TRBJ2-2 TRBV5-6 TGTGCCAGCAGCATGGTAGCGGGAGGGCCCACCGGGGAGCTGTTTTTT CASSMVAGGPTGELFF
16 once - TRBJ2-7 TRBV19 TGTGCCAGTAGTCGTACCGGGACCGTTAACCCCTACGAGCAGTACTTC CASSRTGTVNPYEQYF
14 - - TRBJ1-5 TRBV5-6 TGTGCCAGCAGCGTCTGGGGAAGCAATCAGCCCCAGCATTTT CASSVWGSNQPQHF
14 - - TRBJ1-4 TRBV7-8 TGTGCCAGCAGCACACGGGACACGAATGAAAAACTGTTTTTT CASSTRDTNEKLFF
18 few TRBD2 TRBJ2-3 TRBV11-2 TGTGCCAGCAGCCTAACAGCCGCCAGCGGGATAAGTACAGATACGCAGTATTTT CASSLTAASGISTDTQYF
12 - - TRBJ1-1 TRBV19 TGTGCCAGTAGTAATGACCTGCGCGGAGCTTTCTTT CASSNDLRGAFF
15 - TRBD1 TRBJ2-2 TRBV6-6 TGTGCCAGCAGCAGACAGGGGGTGAACACCGGGGAGCTGTTTTTT CASSRQGVNTGELFF
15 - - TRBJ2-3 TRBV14 TGTGCCAGCAGCCCGCATCGACTAGGAACAGATACGCAGTATTTT CASSPHRLGTDTQYF
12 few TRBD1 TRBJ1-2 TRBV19 TGTGCCAGTAGTGTAACAGGGGTTGGCTACACCTTC CASSVTGVGYTF
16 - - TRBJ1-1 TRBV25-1 TGTGCCAGCAGTGAGGTTTTAGGCAGGGGAGGCACTGAAGCTTTCTTT CASSEVLGRGGTEAFF
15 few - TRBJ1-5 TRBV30 TGTGCCTGGAGTGTAGGAACAGTTAGCAATCAGCCCCAGCATTTT CAWSVGTVSNQPQHF
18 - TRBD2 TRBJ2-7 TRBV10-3 TGTGCCATCAGTGCAATGAAGGTGTCTAGCGGCCAGGCCTACGAGCAGTACTTC CAISAMKVSSGQAYEQYF
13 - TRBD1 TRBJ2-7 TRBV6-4 TGTGCAAGAACCGACAGGGGGCGCTACGAGCAGTACTTC CARTDRGRYEQYF
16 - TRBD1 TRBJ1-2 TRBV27 TGTGCCAGGGCGGACACCCGGGCAGGGGGGAGGTATGGCTACACCTTC CARADTRAGGRYGYTF
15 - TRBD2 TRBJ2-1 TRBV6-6 TGTGCCAGCATCGGACTAGCGGGCACCTACAATGAGCAGTTCTTC CASIGLAGTYNEQFF
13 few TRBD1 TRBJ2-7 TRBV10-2 TGCGCCAGCAGAGACAGGGGTTCCTACGAGCAGTACTTC CASRDRGSYEQYF
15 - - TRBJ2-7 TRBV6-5 TGTGCCAGCAGTTATCAGGCGGCGACCTTTTCCGAGCAGTACTTC CASSYQAATFSEQYF
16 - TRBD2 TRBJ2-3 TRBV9 TGTGCCAGCAGCGCGGGACTAGCACCTAGCACAGATACGCAGTATTTT CASSAGLAPSTDTQYF
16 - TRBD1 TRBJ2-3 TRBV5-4 TGTGCCAGCAACACCAACAGGGGGCGCATTACAGATACGCAGTATTTT CASNTNRGRITDTQYF
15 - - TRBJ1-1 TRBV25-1 TGTGCCAGCAGGGCCCTCCGGCCCGGAGACACTGAAGCTTTCTTT CASRALRPGDTEAFF
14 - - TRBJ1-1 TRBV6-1 TGTGCCAGCAGTGAAAGGAACAGGGCCACTGAAGCTTTCTTT CASSERNRATEAFF
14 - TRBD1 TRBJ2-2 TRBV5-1 TGCGCCAGCAGCTTGGGGACAGGGCCCGGGGAGCTGTTTTTT CASSLGTGPGELFF
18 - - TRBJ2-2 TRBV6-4 TGTGCCAGCAGCGAAGATCTACAGGAGGGCAGCCCCACCGGGGAGCTGTTTTTT CASSEDLQEGSPTGELFF
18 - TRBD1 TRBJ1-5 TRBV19 TGTGCCAGTAGTATAGGTCGGGGAGACAGGGTCTTGCATCGGCCCCAGCATTTT CASSIGRGDRVLHRPQHF
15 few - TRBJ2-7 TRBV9 TGTGCCAGCAGCCCTAGACTAGTCGCGAACTACGAGCAGTACTTC CASSPRLVANYEQYF
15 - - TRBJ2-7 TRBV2 TGTGCCAGCTACGAGGGGCTAGCGACCACCTACGAGCAGTACTTC CASYEGLATTYEQYF
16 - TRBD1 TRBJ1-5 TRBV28 TGTGCCAGCAGTCGGGGGACAGTTTATAGCAATCAGCCCCAGCATTTT CASSRGTVYSNQPQHF
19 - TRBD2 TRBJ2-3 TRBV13 TGTGCCAGCAGCACCACAAACAGGGGTAGCGGGAGTGGCACAGATACGCAGTATTTT CASSTTNRGSGSGTDTQYF
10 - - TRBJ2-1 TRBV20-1 TGCAGTGCCTACTACAATGAGCAGTTCTTC CSAYYNEQFF
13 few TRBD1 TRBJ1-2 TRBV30 TGTGCCTGGAGTGGTCCGACAGGGAGAGGCTACACCTTC CAWSGPTGRGYTF
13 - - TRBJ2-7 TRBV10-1 TGCGCCAGCAGTGAGGGGCCCGGGGACGAGCAGTACTTC CASSEGPGDEQYF
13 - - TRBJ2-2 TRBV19 TGTGCCAGTAGGGAGAGGGGCACCGGGGAGCTGTTTTTT CASRERGTGELFF
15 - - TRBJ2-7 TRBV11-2 TGTGCCAGCAGACTAGACAGGTCCGCCGCCTACGAGCAGTACTTC CASRLDRSAAYEQYF
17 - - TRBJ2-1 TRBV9 TGTGCCAGCAGCGTAACCCAAACGGGAGTTCCCTACAATGAGCAGTTCTTC CASSVTQTGVPYNEQFF
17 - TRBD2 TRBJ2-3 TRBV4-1 TGCGCCAGCAGCCAACAGCGACTAGCGGGGACCACAGATACGCAGTATTTT CASSQQRLAGTTDTQYF
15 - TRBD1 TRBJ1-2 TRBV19 TGTGCCACCCGGGCTGGGACAGGGCCGATCTATGGCTACACCTTC CATRAGTGPIYGYTF
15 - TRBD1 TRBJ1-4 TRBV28 TGTGCCAGCAGTCGCACAGGGGGTTTGAATGAAAAACTGTTTTTT CASSRTGGLNEKLFF
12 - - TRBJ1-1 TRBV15 TGTGCCACCAGCAGAGGCCACACTGAAGCTTTCTTT CATSRGHTEAFF
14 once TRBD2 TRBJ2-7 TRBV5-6 TGTGCCAGCAGCTTTACTAGCGGGAGTTACGAGCAGTACTTC CASSFTSGSYEQYF
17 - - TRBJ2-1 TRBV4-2 TGTGCCAGCAGCCAACAAGGGGACCCGAGCTCCTACAATGAGCAGTTCTTC CASSQQGDPSSYNEQFF
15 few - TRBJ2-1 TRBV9 TGTGCCAGCAGCCCAACGGCCGGCTGGGACAATGAGCAGTTCTTC CASSPTAGWDNEQFF
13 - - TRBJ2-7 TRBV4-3 TGCGCCAGCAGCCAAGATATTAGGACCGAGCAGTACTTC CASSQDIRTEQYF
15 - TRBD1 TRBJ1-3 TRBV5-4 TGTGCCAGCAGCTATAAGAACAGGGGGCGCAACACCATATATTTT CASSYKNRGRNTIYF
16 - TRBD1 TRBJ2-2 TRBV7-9 TGTGCCAGCAGCTTACCAGCGACAGGGAATACCGGGGAGCTGTTTTTT CASSLPATGNTGELFF
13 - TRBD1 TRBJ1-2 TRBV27 TGTGCCAGCAGTTTCCGGACAGGACATGGCTACACCTTC CASSFRTGHGYTF
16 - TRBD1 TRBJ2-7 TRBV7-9 TGTGCCAGCAGCCCTATTGGAGGAACAGGGGGCTACGAGCAGTACTTC CASSPIGGTGGYEQYF
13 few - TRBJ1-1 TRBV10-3 TGTGCCATCAGGGGGACCACGAACACTGAAGCTTTCTTT CAIRGTTNTEAFF
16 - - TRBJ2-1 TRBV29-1 TGCAGCGTTGAGGTTCAGGCACCGCGGCCCTCCAATGAGCAGTTCTTC CSVEVQAPRPSNEQFF